This TCR beta chain stems from a study of blood T cell repertoires in COVID-19. For the study at large: Sites across the United States, Italy and Spain contributed samples from acute and convalescent COVID-19.

The CDR3 is 13 amino acids. V was shortened by 3 bases and J by 5 bases, with 10 bases between the two germline ends. Using immunoSEQ multiplex PCR, the repertoire was profiled, and TCRdb retains in-frame clones only, with some absent. In the table there are some 240,000 clones, approximately 89% of which are singletons. The sequencing input was peripheral blood. The receptor comes from a woman aged 40-49 years who had recovered from COVID-19. This chain links TRBV12-3 or TRBV12-4 with TRBJ2-5; tentative D call: TRBD2 (5 bases). CDR3 loop: CASSLVERETQYF. The CDR3 DNA sequence: TGTGCCAGCAGTTTGGTGGAGCGGGAGACCCAGTACTTC.